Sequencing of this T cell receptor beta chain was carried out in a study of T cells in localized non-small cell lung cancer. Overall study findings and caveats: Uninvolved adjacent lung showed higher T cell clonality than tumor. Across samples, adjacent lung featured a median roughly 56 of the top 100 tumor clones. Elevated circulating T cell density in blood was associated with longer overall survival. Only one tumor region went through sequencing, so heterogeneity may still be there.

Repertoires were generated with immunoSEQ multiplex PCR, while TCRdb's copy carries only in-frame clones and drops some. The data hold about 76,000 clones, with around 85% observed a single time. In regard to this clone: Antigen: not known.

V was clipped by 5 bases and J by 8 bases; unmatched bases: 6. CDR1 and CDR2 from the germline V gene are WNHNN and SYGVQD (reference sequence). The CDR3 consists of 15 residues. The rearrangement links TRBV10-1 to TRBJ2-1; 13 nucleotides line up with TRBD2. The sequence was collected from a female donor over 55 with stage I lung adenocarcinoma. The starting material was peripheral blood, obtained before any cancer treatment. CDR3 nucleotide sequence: TGCGCCAGCAGTCAAGGGACTAGCGGGATATATGAGCAGTTCTTC. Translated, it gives CASSQGTSGIYEQFF.